The 18 T cell receptor beta chains reported below all come from one sample, sequenced in a study of shared clonotypes between healthy human individuals. Assay used: immunoSEQ multiplex PCR; TCRdb lists only in-frame clones, some missing. This table holds about 2.1 million clones, under 95% found once. Terminally differentiated effector memory CD45RA+ cells were left out of the naive CD8 fraction, which was CD45RO-negative and positively selected for CCR7. Sequencing used naive CD8+ T cells from PBMCs. The receptors were sampled from a man between 18 and 35 years old in good health. Some clones in this sample may be carry-over from other donors' samples.

The chain recombines TRBV5-1 with TRBJ2-2; D possibly corresponds to TRBD1 (5 bases). The CDR3 sequence is 15 residues long. Germline loops: CDR1 SGHRS, CDR2 YFSETQ. Trimming removed 4 bases from V and 4 bases from J, with 14 bases in between. CDR3 amino acids: CASSGGVRVTGELFF. CDR3 nucleotides: TGCGCCAGCAGCGGTGGGGTCAGGGTCACCGGGGAGCTGTTTTTT.

This clone was observed a few times. This chain links TRBV29-1 with TRBJ1-2; weak D call: TRBD1 (5 bases). V lost 3 bases and J lost 8, with 19 bases in between. The germline V gene has CDR1 SQVTM and CDR2 ANQGSEA. This CDR3 spans 14 amino acids. The CDR3 loop reads CSVETGTGDGGYTF. Written as DNA, the CDR3 is TGCAGCGTTGAGACCGGGACGGGAGATGGAGGCTACACCTTC.

The CDR3 bases are TGTGCCAGCAGTGCCCGTACGGACACCTACGAGCAGTACTTC. It specifies CASSARTDTYEQYF. This rearrangement joins TRBV28 to TRBJ2-7; D possibly corresponds to TRBD1 (5 bases). From germline, CDR1 is MDHEN and CDR2 SYDVKM. The CDR3 has 14 residues. Trimming cost V 5 bases and J 2 bases, with 13 bases left between them.

In this sample, this clone turned up once. This sequence joins TRBV5-6 and TRBJ2-6; D not certain. Germline V lookup: CDR1 SGHDT, CDR2 YYEEEE. This CDR3 is 17 amino acids long. The germline V and J ends were trimmed by 4 bases and 4 bases, with 18 bases remaining between them. The CDR3 coding sequence is TGTGCCAGCAGCGCCTCCCTGGGGATTCTGGGGGCCAACGTCCTGACTTTC. This gives the protein CASSASLGILGANVLTF.

V usage is TRBV5-6 and J usage is TRBJ2-2; 9 bases align to TRBD2. The CDR3 contains 15 residues. Trimming removed 4 bases from V and 2 bases from J; junction bases left unmatched: 3. The germline gives CDR1 SGHDT, CDR2 YYEEEE. This CDR3 reads CASSRLAENTGELFF. The CDR3 coding sequence is TGTGCCAGCAGCAGACTAGCGGAAAACACCGGGGAGCTGTTTTTT.

This chain joins TRBV15 and TRBJ1-5, with TRBD1 identical over 12 bases. The CDR3 runs 15 residues. CDR1 is LNHNV and CDR2 is YYDKDF in the germline V gene (reference sequence). With 5 bases clipped from V and 6 bases from J, the junction kept 5 bases outside the gene matches. The CDR3 region is CATSGDRGRVQPQHF. In DNA, the CDR3 is TGTGCCACCAGCGGGGACAGGGGGCGCGTTCAGCCCCAGCATTTT. The full variable domain, in which reference TRBV15 and TRBJ1-5 provide the parts outside the CDR3, is DAMVIQNPRYQVTQFGKPVTLSCSQTLNHNVMYWYQQKSSQAPKLLFHYYDKDFNNEADTPDNFQSRRPNTSFCFLDIRSPGLGDTAMYLCATSGDRGRVQPQHFGDGTRLSIL.

This chain connects TRBV4-1 to TRBJ1-2; no reliable D call. The CDR3 contains 14 residues. Germline values: CDR1 MGHRA, CDR2 YSYEKL. Trimming cost V 2 bases and J 8 bases, with 15 bases left between them. The DNA of the CDR3 is TGCGCCAGCAGCCAACCTGGGAACGCTGGAGGCTACACCTTC. Amino acid sequence: CASSQPGNAGGYTF.

The chain is built from TRBV27 and TRBJ1-2, with a possible D match to TRBD1 (6 bases). This CDR3 has 17 residues. The germline V gene has CDR1 MNHEY and CDR2 SMNVEV (reference sequence). V shed 2 bases and J shed 0 bases, with 16 bases lying between them. The CDR3 nucleotides are TGTGCCAGCAGTTTACGGTTGACAGGCAATACTAACTATGGCTACACCTTC. Amino acids: CASSLRLTGNTNYGYTF.

The chain uses TRBV6-6 and TRBJ2-1; D is unclear. This CDR3 comprises 13 residues. Germline V gene sequence: CDR1 MNHNY, CDR2 SVGAGI (reference sequence). Trimming shortened V by 4 bases and J by 5 bases, and 9 bases separated the two germline ends. CDR3 nucleotide sequence: TGTGCCAGCAGTTTCGGACGGGACAATGAGCAGTTCTTC. Protein product: CASSFGRDNEQFF.

For this clone: This same CDR3 is encoded by further DNA sequences in the sample. The chain uses TRBV13 and TRBJ2-7, with TRBD1 as a possible D gene (6 bases). Germline V CDR1 and CDR2: PRHDT, FYEKMQ (reference sequence). The CDR3 has 14 amino acids. The V end was cut by 0 bases, the J end by 2 bases, with 8 bases between. CDR3 sequence reads: CASSLGQGPYEQYF. The CDR3 nucleotides are TGTGCCAGCAGCTTAGGACAGGGCCCCTACGAGCAGTACTTC. The full variable domain, completed using reference TRBV13 and TRBJ2-7, is AAGVIQSPRHLIKEKRETATLKCYPIPRHDTVYWYQQGPGQDPQFLISFYEKMQSDKGSIPDRFSAQQFSDYHSELNMSSLELGDSALYFCASSLGQGPYEQYFGPGTRLTVT.

The V call is TRBV7-6, the J call TRBJ2-5; 7 positions agree with TRBD1. Germline CDR1 and CDR2: SGHVS and FNYEAQ. This CDR3 spans 16 amino acids. With 5 bases clipped from V and 5 bases from J, the junction kept 14 bases outside the gene matches. Here the CDR3 DNA reads TGTGCCAGCAGCGACATTGAGACAGGGATTGGGGAGACCCAGTACTTC. It encodes CASSDIETGIGETQYF.

The V and J genes are TRBV7-9 and TRBJ1-5; no reliable D call. CDR1 is SEHNR and CDR2 is FQNEAQ in the germline V gene (reference sequence). V dropped 6 bases and J dropped 1 base, with 10 bases sitting between them. This CDR3 contains 14 residues. This CDR3 reads CASSPLGSNQPQHF. The CDR3 region has the DNA TGTGCCAGCAGTCCCCTGGGGAGCAATCAGCCCCAGCATTTT.

The genes are TRBV27 and TRBJ1-1, with TRBD1 identical over 7 bases. Looked up from germline, CDR1 is MNHEY and CDR2 is SMNVEV (reference sequence). J lost 1 base, V lost 8 bases, and 10 bases had no gene match. The length of the CDR3 is 15 residues. In nucleotides, the CDR3 is TGTGCCAGCTCTGGCGAGGGGGCGCGGAACACTGAAGCTTTCTTT. Protein: CASSGEGARNTEAFF.

This chain connects TRBV14 to TRBJ2-1; D gene uncertain. The CDR3 extends over 16 amino acids. The V end was cut by 4 bases, the J end by 0 bases, with 13 bases between. Germline CDR1 and CDR2: SGHDN and FVKESK. CDR3 loop: CASSLNVGSSYNEQFF. CDR3 nucleotide sequence: TGTGCCAGCAGCCTCAATGTGGGTAGCTCCTACAATGAGCAGTTCTTC.

Turning to this clone: In the same sample, other DNA sequences code for this CDR3. V and J are TRBV28 and TRBJ2-3, with 12 bases lining up with TRBD2. V lost 5 bases to trimming and J lost 0 bases; unmatched junction nucleotides: 3. This CDR3 has 16 amino acids. From germline, CDR1 is MDHEN and CDR2 SYDVKM. CDR3 amino acids: CASSPGTSGSTDTQYF. The CDR3 DNA sequence: TGTGCCAGCAGTCCAGGGACTAGCGGGAGCACAGATACGCAGTATTTT.

This rearrangement joins TRBV11-2 to TRBJ1-6; tentative D call: TRBD1 (6 bases). The germline CDR1 and CDR2 sequences are SGHAT and FQNNGV. Trimming pared 6 bases from V and 10 bases from J, leaving 16 bases between. The CDR3 runs 14 residues. The CDR3 reads CASSPGDSSSPLHF. The CDR3 nucleotides are TGTGCCAGCAGTCCAGGGGATTCTAGCTCACCCCTCCACTTT.

The J gene is TRBJ2-1, the V gene TRBV9; TRBD2 matches at 7 bases. CDR1 is SGDLS and CDR2 is YYNGEE in the germline V gene. The CDR3 spans 15 residues. Trimming at V came to 3 bases and at J to 10 bases, leaving 13 bases not matched to a gene. CDR3 amino acids: CASSADRFRGGEQFF. In DNA, the CDR3 is TGTGCCAGCAGCGCCGACAGATTTCGGGGAGGGGAGCAGTTCTTC.

The gene calls are TRBV11-2 and TRBJ2-7; D ambiguous. This CDR3 contains 15 residues. Germline loops: CDR1 SGHAT, CDR2 FQNNGV. Trimming left V 2 bases short and J 2 bases short, with 13 bases between. CDR3 DNA sequence: TGTGCCAGCAGCTTACCCCGGGCTCGGCCCTACGAGCAGTACTTC. This gives the protein CASSLPRARPYEQYF.